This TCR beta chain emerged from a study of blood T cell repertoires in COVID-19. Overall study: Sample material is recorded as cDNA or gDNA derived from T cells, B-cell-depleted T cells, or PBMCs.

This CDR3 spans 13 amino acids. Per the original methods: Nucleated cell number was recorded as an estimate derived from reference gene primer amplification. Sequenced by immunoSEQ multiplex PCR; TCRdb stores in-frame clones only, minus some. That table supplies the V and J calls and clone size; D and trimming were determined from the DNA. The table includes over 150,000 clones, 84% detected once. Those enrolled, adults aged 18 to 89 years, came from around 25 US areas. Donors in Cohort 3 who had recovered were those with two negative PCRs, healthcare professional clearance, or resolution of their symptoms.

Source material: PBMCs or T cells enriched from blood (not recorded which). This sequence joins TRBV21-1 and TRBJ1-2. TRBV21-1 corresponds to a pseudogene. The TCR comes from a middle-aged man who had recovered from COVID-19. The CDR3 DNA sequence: TGTGCCAGCAGCAAATGGAAAGGTCAGTCGGGTTACTTC. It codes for CASSKWKGQSGYF.